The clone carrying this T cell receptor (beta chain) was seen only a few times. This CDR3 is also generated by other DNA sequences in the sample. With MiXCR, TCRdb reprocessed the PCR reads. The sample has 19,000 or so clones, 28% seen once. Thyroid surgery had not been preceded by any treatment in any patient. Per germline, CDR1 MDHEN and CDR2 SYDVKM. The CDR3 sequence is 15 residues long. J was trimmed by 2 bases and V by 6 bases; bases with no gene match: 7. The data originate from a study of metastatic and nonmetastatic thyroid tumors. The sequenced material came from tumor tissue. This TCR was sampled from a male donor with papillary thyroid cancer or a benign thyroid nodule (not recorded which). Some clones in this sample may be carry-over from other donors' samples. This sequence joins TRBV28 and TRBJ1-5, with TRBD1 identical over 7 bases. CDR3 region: CASSRSGGGNQPQHF. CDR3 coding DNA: TGTGCCAGCAGCCGCTCAGGGGGAGGCAATCAGCCCCAGCATTTT.